This T cell receptor beta chain was profiled in a study of blood T cell repertoires in COVID-19. Study details: Both acute and convalescent COVID-19 samples were obtained from the United States, Italy and Spain.

Germline values: CDR1 KGHSH, CDR2 LQKENI. The CDR3 spans 15 residues. With 4 bases removed from V and 5 bases from J, the gap between germline ends came to 17 bases. Here immunoSEQ multiplex PCR was the method, and the copy in TCRdb shows in-frame clones only, minus some. The table includes 45,000 to 50,000 clones, around 80% detected once. The source of this sequence is an elderly man in a cohort sampled during active COVID-19. The rearrangement links TRBV18 to TRBJ1-2; D is uncertain. The sample was peripheral blood. In nucleotides, the CDR3 is TGTGCCAGCTCACGAGAGGCATTAGACCCATATGGCTACACCTTC. Its protein is CASSREALDPYGYTF.